Below, one T cell receptor (beta chain) is given with its context. The data belong to a study of cytomegalovirus exposure and HLA in healthy donors. Vbeta (60) and Jbeta (13) primers were used in the PCR. This table comes from immunoSEQ multiplex PCR, and its TCRdb copy is limited to in-frame clones, with some not included. There are around 150,000 clones in the sample; 75% to 80% occur only once, and around 2% lies in the top ten. Sequencing was performed on PBMCs. This sequence originates from a man aged 25 to 40 in good health and CMV-seronegative.

The CDR3 region is CASRLDGSGGLYNEQFF. Written as DNA, the CDR3 is TGTGCCAGCAGGCTTGATGGTAGCGGGGGCCTATACAATGAGCAGTTCTTC. The J gene is TRBJ2-1, the V gene TRBV27; 9 positions agree with TRBD2. After removal of 6 bases from V and 4 bases from J, the junction contained 13 bases not matched to a gene. CDR1 and CDR2 from the germline V gene are MNHEY and SMNVEV (reference sequence). CDR3 size: 17 residues.